One sample yielded the 29 T cell receptor beta chains listed below, sequenced in a study of cytomegalovirus exposure and HLA in healthy donors. Vbeta (60) and Jbeta (13) primers were used in the PCR. Sequenced by immunoSEQ multiplex PCR; TCRdb stores in-frame clones only, minus some. This table holds about 94,000 clones, approximately 71% found once. The specimen sequenced was PBMCs. These receptors originate from a man aged 30-40 years in good health and CMV-seronegative.

This clone was picked up a small number of times. V usage is TRBV28 and J usage is TRBJ1-5; the D gene is possibly TRBD1 (6 bases). The CDR3 runs to 14 residues. Germline V gene sequence: CDR1 MDHEN, CDR2 SYDVKM. The V and J ends lost 3 bases and 1 base respectively, with 7 bases between them. CDR3 residues: CASSFRGSNQPQHF. The CDR3 nucleotides read TGTGCCAGCAGTTTTAGGGGGAGCAATCAGCCCCAGCATTTT.

The genes are TRBV7-6 and TRBJ1-4, with D possibly matching TRBD1 (6 bases). CDR1 is SGHVS and CDR2 is FNYEAQ in the germline V gene. V was pared by 7 bases and J by 5 bases, with 17 bases between. This CDR3 is built from 15 residues. The DNA of the CDR3 is TGTGCCAGCACCCCGGAAGGTACAGGGAATGAAAAACTGTTTTTT. As protein: CASTPEGTGNEKLFF.

The chain joins TRBV4-1 to TRBJ1-5, with unresolved D. The V end lost 1 base, the J end lost 2 bases, and 21 bases lay between the germline ends. Germline loops: CDR1 MGHRA, CDR2 YSYEKL. The CDR3 has 19 amino acids. CDR3: CASSQVFVSGIKGNQPQHF. CDR3 DNA: TGCGCCAGCAGCCAAGTCTTTGTCAGCGGGATTAAGGGCAATCAGCCCCAGCATTTT.

The chain employs TRBV19 and TRBJ1-2, with TRBD1 as a possible D gene (6 bases). CDR1 is LNHDA, CDR2 SQIVND, per germline (reference sequence). The CDR3 consists of 15 residues. V was shortened by 6 bases and J by 3 bases, with 17 bases between the two germline ends. The CDR3 spells CASRRSQTGYYGYTF. CDR3 DNA sequence: TGTGCCAGTAGGAGGAGCCAGACAGGCTACTATGGCTACACCTTC.

This clone was observed a few times. DNA of the CDR3: TGCGCCAGCCAAACCGGACAGGGAGCTGAAGCTTTCTTT. Translation: CASQTGQGAEAFF. The chain is built from TRBV10-1 and TRBJ1-1, with 8 bases matching TRBD1. The CDR3 spans 13 residues. The germline gives CDR1 WNHNN, CDR2 SYGVQD (reference sequence). The V segment lost 8 bases and the J segment 6 bases; nucleotides outside the gene matches: 8.

V usage is TRBV7-6 and J usage is TRBJ1-5, with 7 bases identical to TRBD1. The germline CDR1 and CDR2 sequences are SGHVS and FNYEAQ. V lost 1 base, J lost 7 bases, and 1 base stayed unmatched. This CDR3 is built from 13 residues. The CDR3 sequence is CASSLDRGQPQHF. The CDR3 DNA is TGTGCCAGCAGCTTAGACAGGGGACAGCCCCAGCATTTT.

The chain uses TRBV6-1 and TRBJ1-4; 7 positions match TRBD1. V shed 7 bases, J shed 7 bases, and the junction held 6 bases outside the gene matches. This CDR3 spans 13 amino acids. Germline V gives CDR1 MNHNS, CDR2 SASEGT. The CDR3 nucleotides read TGTGCCAGCATGGGACAGACCCGTGAAAAACTGTTTTTT. The encoded protein is CASMGQTREKLFF.

The J gene is TRBJ1-1, the V gene TRBV4-1; D uncertain. The V end lost 3 bases, the J end lost 10 bases, and 15 bases lay between the germline ends. The CDR3 length is 13 residues. CDR1 MGHRA and CDR2 YSYEKL come from the germline V gene. The CDR3 region has the DNA TGCGCCAGCAGCCATCCCGCGGGCGGCGGAGCTTTCTTT. Its protein product is CASSHPAGGGAFF.

The CDR3: CAISERERSDTQYF. DNA of the CDR3: TGTGCCATCAGTGAGCGGGAGAGGTCAGATACGCAGTATTTT. This chain links TRBV10-3 with TRBJ2-3; TRBD2 is a possible D gene (6 bases). With 2 bases removed from V and 4 bases from J, the gap between germline ends came to 10 bases. Germline V gene data show CDR1 as ENHRY and CDR2 as SYGVKD. CDR3 length equals 14 residues.

The V call is TRBV5-6, the J call TRBJ2-3; 7 bases align to TRBD2. Germline V lookup: CDR1 SGHDT, CDR2 YYEEEE. This CDR3 region has 17 residues. J lost 0 bases, V lost 0 bases, and 7 bases had no gene match. The CDR3 sequence is CASSLGGTTVSTDTQYF. CDR3 nucleotides: TGTGCCAGCAGCTTGGGGGGGACTACGGTTAGCACAGATACGCAGTATTTT.

The CDR3 bases are TGTGCCAGCAGCCCCACAGGGGAGGTAGTGGAGCTGTTTTTT. This codes for CASSPTGEVVELFF. The rearrangement joins TRBV7-9 to TRBJ2-2; maybe TRBD1 (7 bases). Germline CDR1 reads SEHNR; CDR2 reads FQNEAQ (reference sequence). The germline V and J ends were trimmed by 5 bases and 10 bases, with 17 bases remaining between them. The CDR3 has 14 residues.

The rearrangement uses TRBV6-5 and TRBJ2-5; possibly TRBD2 for D (7 bases). The CDR3 spans 15 residues. Between the trimmed V and J ends, which lost 5 bases and 3 bases, there was a span of 16 bases. Germline CDR1 is MNHEY and CDR2 is SVGAGI. The CDR3 protein is CASSRNRGAEETQYF. Written as DNA, the CDR3 is TGTGCCAGCAGTCGGAATCGGGGGGCCGAAGAGACCCAGTACTTC.

The chain employs TRBV29-1 and TRBJ1-4; D is unresolved. The CDR3 contains 14 residues. Trimming took 6 bases from V and 2 from J, leaving 13 bases between them. Germline CDR1 reads SQVTM; CDR2 reads ANQGSEA. The CDR3 DNA reads TGCAGCGTCGGTTATGCGGGGACTAATGAAAAACTGTTTTTT. It translates to CSVGYAGTNEKLFF.

This clone was found a few times. CDR3 loop: CASSYSVRVQETQYF. The CDR3 DNA sequence: TGTGCCAGCAGTTACTCGGTTCGGGTCCAAGAGACCCAGTACTTC. The gene calls are TRBV6-5 and TRBJ2-5, with D hard to call. Germline V CDR1 and CDR2: MNHEY, SVGAGI. This CDR3 contains 15 residues. The V end lost 0 bases, the J end lost 1 base, and 9 bases lay between the germline ends.

This clone turned up a few times. The genes are TRBV7-9 and TRBJ1-2, with D possibly matching TRBD1 (6 bases). The CDR3 extends over 13 amino acids. Germline values: CDR1 SEHNR, CDR2 FQNEAQ (reference sequence). V was trimmed by 5 bases and J by 0 bases, leaving 7 bases between them. The CDR3 DNA is TGTGCCAGCAGCACAGGGACTAACTATGGCTACACCTTC. It specifies CASSTGTNYGYTF.

The sample holds a few counts of this clone. One end of the junction fails to match germline, which may point to a read error. The chain employs TRBV7-9 and TRBJ1-3; D not certain. Per the germline V gene, CDR1 is SEHNR and CDR2 is FQNEAQ (reference sequence). This CDR3 is 17 amino acids long. In DNA, the CDR3 is TGTTCCAGCAGCTTAGCGGTTGGGCAGAGCTCTGGAAACACCATATATTTT. Amino acids: CSSSLAVGQSSGNTIYF.

This chain joins TRBV6-1 and TRBJ1-5, with 7 bases fitting TRBD1. Germline lookup yields CDR1 MNHNS and CDR2 SASEGT. The V segment lost 1 base and the J segment 7 bases; nucleotides outside the gene matches: 7. CDR3 length: 15 amino acids. CDR3 region: CASSEGGTDSQPQHF. In DNA, the CDR3 is TGTGCCAGCAGTGAAGGAGGGACAGACTCGCAGCCCCAGCATTTT.

This clone has a handful of counts. The chain joins TRBV6-6 to TRBJ1-5, with D perhaps matching TRBD1 (5 bases). The germline CDR1 and CDR2 sequences are MNHNY and SVGAGI (reference sequence). The CDR3 contains 15 residues. V gave up 10 bases and J gave up 2 bases, with 18 bases separating them. The CDR3 sequence is CAIQTQSGGNQPQHF. For the CDR3, the DNA is TGTGCCATCCAAACTCAATCGGGGGGCAATCAGCCCCAGCATTTT.

The V and J genes are TRBV11-2 and TRBJ2-7, with D unclear. The germline V and J ends were trimmed by 7 bases and 0 bases, with 16 bases remaining between them. This CDR3 is 15 amino acids long. Germline V gene data show CDR1 as SGHAT and CDR2 as FQNNGV. CDR3 nucleotide sequence: TGTGCCAGCACCCAAAGTGCTTTGAGCTCCTACGAGCAGTACTTC. Translating gives CASTQSALSSYEQYF.

Comments on this clone: An end of the junction does not agree with germline; a read error may underlie this. V usage is TRBV5-1 and J usage is TRBJ2-5; 8 bases align to TRBD1. There are 15 residues in the CDR3. Germline CDR1 and CDR2: SGHRS and YFSETQ. For the CDR3, the DNA is TGCGCCGGCAGCTTGGAACCCAGGGGGCTGGAGACCCAGTACTTC. Translating gives CAGSLEPRGLETQYF.

V gene TRBV10-1 combines with J gene TRBJ2-3; D is unresolved. Germline V gene lookup returns CDR1 WNHNN and CDR2 SYGVQD (reference sequence). The V end was cut by 6 bases, the J end by 0 bases, with 13 bases between. This CDR3 comprises 15 residues. CDR3 protein: CASSAVRTSTDTQYF. The CDR3 coding sequence is TGCGCCAGCAGCGCCGTACGAACAAGCACAGATACGCAGTATTTT.

This sequence joins TRBV6-5 and TRBJ2-5, with 9 bases fitting TRBD2. There are 14 residues in the CDR3. In germline, CDR1 is MNHEY, CDR2 SVGAGI. V was pared by 6 bases and J by 5 bases, with 7 bases of the junction left unmatched. The CDR3 nucleotides read TGTGCCAGCAGGGGTAGCGGGAGTGGGGAGACCCAGTACTTC. Encoded protein: CASRGSGSGETQYF.

The chain uses TRBV10-3 and TRBJ1-1; no reliable D call. The CDR3 consists of 17 residues. V lost 0 bases to trimming and J lost 10 bases, with 24 bases between them. CDR1 and CDR2 from the germline V gene are ENHRY and SYGVKD. The CDR3 reads CAISESVTRHKSVAAFF. The CDR3 DNA is TGTGCCATCAGTGAGTCGGTAACGCGACACAAGTCGGTGGCAGCTTTCTTT.

The chain combines TRBV28 with TRBJ1-6; D is perhaps TRBD1 (5 bases). Trimming cost V 10 bases and J 7 bases, with 17 bases left between them. Germline CDR1 reads MDHEN; CDR2 reads SYDVKM. The CDR3 consists of 14 residues. DNA for the CDR3: TGTGCCACCCACATCGACAGTACGAATTCACCCCTCCACTTT. Translating it yields CATHIDSTNSPLHF.

The gene calls are TRBV28 and TRBJ2-2; TRBD2 matches at 10 bases. CDR1 is MDHEN and CDR2 is SYDVKM in the germline V gene. V shed 8 bases and J 2 bases; nucleotides not matched to a gene: 5. This CDR3 region has 15 residues. The DNA of the CDR3 is TGTGCCAGCGCTAGCGGGAGCCTTAACACCGGGGAGCTGTTTTTT. This translates into CASASGSLNTGELFF.

The J gene is TRBJ2-7, the V gene TRBV11-2, with a weak D call TRBD2 (7 bases). Germline values: CDR1 SGHAT, CDR2 FQNNGV. This CDR3 has 18 residues. V lost 2 bases, J lost 0 bases, and 20 bases lay in between. CDR3 residues: CASSLPGGGFWSSYEQYF. The DNA of the CDR3 is TGTGCCAGCAGCTTACCGGGGGGCGGCTTCTGGAGCTCCTACGAGCAGTACTTC.

This chain connects TRBV11-2 to TRBJ2-1; 14 bases align to TRBD2. Losses at the gene ends were 4 bases for V and 6 bases for J; bases not matched to a gene: 8. The CDR3 spans 17 residues. CDR1 SGHAT and CDR2 FQNNGV come from the germline V gene. The DNA for the CDR3 is TGTGCCAGCAGCTACGGGACTAGCGGGAGTGCCTTCAATGAGCAGTTCTTC. It is translated as CASSYGTSGSAFNEQFF.

About this clone: This same CDR3 is encoded by further DNA sequences in the sample. The genes are TRBV7-2 and TRBJ1-1; TRBD1 agrees at 8 bases. The CDR3 sequence is 17 residues long. Trimming at V came to 2 bases and at J to 1 base, leaving 9 bases not matched to a gene. CDR1 and CDR2 (germline): SGHTA, FQGNSA. The CDR3 DNA reads TGTGCCAGCAGCTTATTTATGGCAGGGGGCTCGAACACTGAAGCTTTCTTT. Its protein product is CASSLFMAGGSNTEAFF. The whole variable domain, remainder taken from reference TRBV7-2 and TRBJ1-1, is GAGVSQSPSNKVTEKGKDVELRCDPISGHTALYWYRQSLGQGLEFLIYFQGNSAPDKSGLPSDRFSAERTGGSVSTLTIQRTQQEDSAVYLCASSLFMAGGSNTEAFFGQGTRLTVV.

The rearrangement joins TRBV6-5 to TRBJ2-7; 9 bases match TRBD1. This CDR3 spans 14 amino acids. Germline CDR1 is MNHEY and CDR2 is SVGAGI. Trimming removed 0 bases from V and 12 bases from J; junction bases left unmatched: 9. The CDR3 here is CASSYSGTGPEWYF. The CDR3, as DNA: TGTGCCAGCAGTTACTCGGGGACAGGGCCAGAGTGGTACTTC.